These 8 T cell receptor beta chains originate from one sample sequenced in a study of cytomegalovirus exposure and HLA in healthy donors. The study ran its PCR with 60 Vbeta and 13 Jbeta primers. The protocol was immunoSEQ multiplex PCR, while the TCRdb copy is restricted to in-frame clones and leaves out a portion. The sample has under 200,000 clones; roughly 82% are singletons. The sequencing input was PBMCs. The receptor source for this set is a woman aged 45-59 years in good health and CMV-seronegative.

V is TRBV7-6 and J is TRBJ2-7; weak D call: TRBD2 (5 bases). The CDR3 is 12 amino acids. CDR1 and CDR2 (germline): SGHVS, FNYEAQ. Trimming removed 0 bases at V and 5 bases at J, with 5 bases between. The CDR3 is CASSLAGDEQYF. In DNA, the CDR3 is TGTGCCAGCAGCTTAGCCGGGGACGAGCAGTACTTC.

The chain carries TRBV19 and TRBJ2-1, with TRBD2 matching 7 bases. V lost 5 bases, J lost 9 bases, and 13 bases stayed unmatched. The CDR3 spans 15 residues. Germline CDR1 reads LNHDA; CDR2 reads SQIVND (reference sequence). This CDR3 reads CASSGLGLGTSEQFF. CDR3 bases: TGTGCCAGTAGTGGGCTCGGACTAGGGACCAGTGAGCAGTTCTTC.

The chain joins TRBV19 to TRBJ1-2; D is unclear. With 3 bases removed from V and 4 bases from J, the gap between germline ends came to 12 bases. Looked up from germline, CDR1 is LNHDA and CDR2 is SQIVND (reference sequence). The CDR3 is 14 residues long. The CDR3, as DNA: TGTGCCAGTAGTATGGACTCAGGCCTCTATGGCTACACCTTC. Encoded protein: CASSMDSGLYGYTF.

In its sample, this clone was seen once. The V call is TRBV28, the J call TRBJ1-5; TRBD1 aligns across 7 bases. The V gene end was trimmed by 7 bases and the J gene end by 2 bases; junction bases not matched to a gene: 8. The V gene's germline CDR1 is MDHEN and CDR2 SYDVKM. CDR3 length: 15 residues. CDR3 protein: CASISTGNGNQPQHF. The DNA for the CDR3 is TGTGCCAGCATTTCGACAGGGAACGGCAATCAGCCCCAGCATTTT.

J is TRBJ2-7 and V is TRBV7-9; no clear D. Trimming stripped 1 base from V and 3 bases from J, with 7 bases between. The CDR3 contains 13 residues. The germline V gene has CDR1 SEHNR and CDR2 FQNEAQ (reference sequence). Here the CDR3 DNA reads TGTGCCAGCAGCTTAGGTCTAAACTACGAGCAGTACTTC. It is translated as CASSLGLNYEQYF.

J is TRBJ2-3 and V is TRBV7-3; no clear D gene. The CDR3 is 13 amino acids. Germline CDR1 and CDR2: SGHTA and FQGTGA. The V gene lost 5 bases and the J gene lost 1 base, with 7 bases spanning the gap. As DNA, the CDR3 is TGTGCCAGCAGCCCAGGCGGCACAGATACGCAGTATTTT. Amino acid sequence: CASSPGGTDTQYF.

The chain couples TRBV28 to TRBJ2-5; 10 bases map to TRBD2. The trim removed 0 bases at V and 5 bases at J, leaving 3 bases unmatched. CDR1 and CDR2 from the germline V gene are MDHEN and SYDVKM. The CDR3 has 15 residues. As DNA, the CDR3 is TGTGCCAGCAGTTTATGGCTAGCGGGAGTTGAGACCCAGTACTTC. Translating gives CASSLWLAGVETQYF.

This clone was seen only once. The chain combines TRBV28 with TRBJ1-2; 7 bases are a match to TRBD1. The germline CDR1 and CDR2 sequences are MDHEN and SYDVKM. CDR3 length: 14 amino acids. Trimming took 5 bases from V and 6 from J; bases not matched to a gene: 9. The CDR3 sequence is CASSTRATGNGYTF. CDR3 in DNA: TGTGCCAGCAGTACGCGGGCGACAGGGAATGGCTACACCTTC.